One and the same sample provided the 19 T cell receptor beta chains below, sequenced in a study of blood T cell repertoires in COVID-19. Using immunoSEQ multiplex PCR, the repertoire was profiled, and TCRdb retains in-frame clones only, with some absent. The sample holds about 42,000 clones, nearly 90% seen once. Sequencing was done on a sample of peripheral blood. Receptors originate from a human donor in a cohort sampled during active COVID-19.

The V gene is TRBV29-1, the J gene TRBJ2-7; TRBD1 matches at 9 bases. Germline assignment: CDR1 SQVTM and CDR2 ANQGSEA. The CDR3 has 13 amino acids. J gave up 2 bases and V 3 bases, and 2 bases lay outside the gene matches. The CDR3 DNA reads as TGCAGCGTTGACGGGACAGGGACCTACGAGCAGTACTTC. This gives the protein CSVDGTGTYEQYF.

The chain carries TRBV18 and TRBJ2-7, with D possibly TRBD1 on 6 matching bases. This CDR3 is 13 amino acids long. Germline CDR1 is KGHSH and CDR2 is LQKENI. Trimming removed 2 bases from V and 2 bases from J, with 7 bases in between. This CDR3 reads CASSPNRAYEQYF. CDR3 in DNA: TGTGCCAGCTCACCAAACAGGGCCTACGAGCAGTACTTC.

V gene TRBV4-2 combines with J gene TRBJ2-6, with 9 bases identical to TRBD2. V was clipped by 1 base and J by 1 base; unmatched bases: 8. Germline V lookup: CDR1 LGHNA, CDR2 YNFKEQ. The CDR3 loop spans 19 amino acids. CDR3 nucleotides: TGTGCCAGCAGCCAAGGGTTCAGACTAGCGGAGTCTGGGGCCAACGTCCTGACTTTC. It codes for CASSQGFRLAESGANVLTF.

The chain recombines TRBV2 with TRBJ2-5; the D gene is possibly TRBD2 (5 bases). This CDR3 is 13 amino acids long. Germline CDR1 is SNHLY and CDR2 is FYNNEI. Trimming pared 6 bases from V and 4 bases from J, leaving 12 bases between. CDR3: CASRLGLAETQYF. The CDR3 DNA reads TGTGCCAGCAGACTAGGGCTGGCAGAGACCCAGTACTTC. The full variable domain, completed using reference TRBV2 and TRBJ2-5, is EPEVTQTPSHQVTQMGQEVILRCVPISNHLYFYWYRQILGQKVEFLVSFYNNEISEKSEIFDDQFSVERPDGSNFTLKIRSTKLEDSAMYFCASRLGLAETQYFGPGTRLLVL.

This clone has only a few counts. The chain links TRBV4-1 to TRBJ2-7, with TRBD1 identical over 8 bases. The CDR3 sequence is 15 residues long. The germline V gene has CDR1 MGHRA and CDR2 YSYEKL. The V gene end was trimmed by 1 base and the J gene end by 3 bases; junction bases not matched to a gene: 5. DNA for the CDR3: TGCGCCAGCAGCCAAGCCGACAGGGGCCGCTACGAGCAGTACTTC. Encoded protein: CASSQADRGRYEQYF.

This chain joins TRBV6-5 and TRBJ2-3; the match to TRBD1 covers 7 bases. The CDR3 consists of 13 residues. CDR1 is MNHEY, CDR2 SVGAGI, per germline. V dropped 6 bases and J dropped 8; count of bases not matched to a gene: 8. The CDR3: CASSTGAQATQYF. As DNA, the CDR3 is TGTGCCAGCAGCACAGGGGCCCAGGCTACGCAGTATTTT.

This clone was picked up a small number of times. This rearrangement joins TRBV12-3 or TRBV12-4 to TRBJ2-7, with 7 positions matching TRBD1. This CDR3 comprises 12 residues. J was trimmed by 6 bases and V by 10 bases; bases with no gene match: 9. CDR3 DNA: TGTGCCACCCAGAGAGGGGGCCGCGAGCAGTACTTC. Amino acid sequence: CATQRGGREQYF.

The V call is TRBV19, the J call TRBJ1-2; D uncertain. Trimming removed 3 bases at V and 3 bases at J, with 11 bases between. This CDR3 has 14 amino acids. CDR1 is LNHDA, CDR2 SQIVND, per germline (reference sequence). DNA for the CDR3: TGTGCCAGTAGTATCGGGTCAATTGACTATGGCTACACCTTC. This sequence encodes CASSIGSIDYGYTF.

The V gene is TRBV6-1, the J gene TRBJ2-2; D perhaps matches TRBD2 (7 bases). CDR3 size: 15 residues. V lost 1 base and J lost 5, with 11 bases in between. CDR1 and CDR2 from the germline V gene are MNHNS and SASEGT. The CDR3 sequence: CASSEGEGDTGELFF. In DNA, the CDR3 is TGTGCCAGCAGTGAAGGGGAGGGGGATACCGGGGAGCTGTTTTTT.

CDR3 region: CASSLGGLLPNSPLHF. The CDR3 DNA sequence: TGTGCCAGCAGCTTGGGGGGGCTCCTCCCTAATTCACCCCTCCACTTT. The rearrangement links TRBV5-4 to TRBJ1-6; tentatively, D is TRBD1 (6 bases). V lost 0 bases and J 6 bases, leaving 13 bases between the germline ends. There are 16 residues in the CDR3. Germline CDR1 is SGHNT and CDR2 is YYREEE (reference sequence).

V gene TRBV3-1 (or the pseudogene TRBV3-2) combines with J gene TRBJ2-3, with 7 bases lining up with TRBD1. Germline-derived CDR1 and CDR2 are LGHDT and YNNKEL (reference sequence). CDR3 length: 18 residues. J was trimmed by 2 bases and V by 1 base; bases with no gene match: 12. This chain's CDR3 is CASSQVQWAGGDTDTQYF. For the CDR3, the DNA is TGTGCCAGCAGCCAAGTACAATGGGCAGGGGGAGACACAGATACGCAGTATTTT.

The chain combines TRBV12-3 or TRBV12-4 with TRBJ2-7, with TRBD2 matching 8 bases. V trimming: 3 bases; J trimming: 7 bases; junction bases outside the gene matches: 2. The CDR3 has 12 residues. The CDR3 region is CASSLAGGEQYF. For the CDR3, the DNA is TGTGCCAGCAGTTTGGCGGGGGGAGAGCAGTACTTC.

The chain has TRBV5-5 and TRBJ1-1; D gene uncertain. CDR1 is SGHKS and CDR2 is YYEKEE in the germline V gene (reference sequence). V gave up 4 bases and J gave up 1 base, with 11 bases separating them. The CDR3 extends over 14 amino acids. The CDR3 loop reads CASSPRTGNTEAFF. As DNA, the CDR3 is TGTGCCAGCAGCCCTCGGACTGGGAACACTGAAGCTTTCTTT.

The chain links TRBV6-5 to TRBJ2-5; a weak D match, TRBD1 (5 bases). V was pared by 6 bases and J by 6 bases, with 14 bases between. This CDR3 has 13 amino acids. Germline lookup yields CDR1 MNHEY and CDR2 SVGAGI. The CDR3 DNA sequence: TGTGCCAGCAGGCTAGGGGCTCGCCAGACCCAGTACTTC. It translates to CASRLGARQTQYF.

This chain uses TRBV7-9 with TRBJ2-5; 7 nucleotides agree with TRBD2. Per germline, CDR1 SEHNR and CDR2 FQNEAQ (reference sequence). The CDR3 length is 16 residues. After removal of 1 base from V and 5 bases from J, the junction contained 10 bases not matched to a gene. The CDR3 protein is CASSLGLRASGETQYF. CDR3 coding DNA: TGTGCCAGCAGCTTAGGATTAAGGGCTAGCGGCGAGACCCAGTACTTC.

The chain employs TRBV6-1 and TRBJ2-7; TRBD2 aligns across 7 bases. Trimming at V came to 3 bases and at J to 2 bases, leaving 7 bases not matched to a gene. This CDR3 is 15 amino acids long. CDR1 and CDR2 (germline): MNHNS, SASEGT. The CDR3 loop is CASSDGLGPAYEQYF. CDR3 nucleotides: TGTGCCAGCAGTGACGGACTAGGGCCCGCCTACGAGCAGTACTTC.

V is TRBV12-3 or TRBV12-4 and J is TRBJ2-1, with D hard to call. V was pared by 1 base and J by 4 bases, with 5 bases between. The CDR3 loop spans 13 amino acids. CDR3 residues: CASSLGQYNEQFF. CDR3 nucleotide sequence: TGTGCCAGCAGTTTAGGGCAGTACAATGAGCAGTTCTTC.

The rearrangement uses TRBV16 and TRBJ1-2; TRBD1 matches 7 bases. The CDR3 is 14 amino acids. The germline gives CDR1 KGHSY, CDR2 FQNENV. Trimming removed 5 bases from V and 6 bases from J; junction bases left unmatched: 9. CDR3 nucleotides: TGTGCCAGCAGCGGAACCAGGGGGAGAGATGGCTACACCTTC. Protein: CASSGTRGRDGYTF.

This clone was observed a single time. V is TRBV4-1 and J is TRBJ1-6; unclear D gene. The CDR3 length is 14 residues. Trimming cost V 1 base and J 5 bases, with 6 bases left between them. The germline V gene has CDR1 MGHRA and CDR2 YSYEKL. The CDR3 here is CASSQGYHNSPLHF. CDR3 sequence (DNA): TGCGCCAGCAGCCAAGGTTATCATAATTCACCCCTCCACTTT.